These 13 T cell receptor beta chains came from one sample sequenced in a study of OX40 agonist ivuxolimab in advanced cancers. The protocol used for the library was the immunoSEQ multiplex PCR assay. TCRdb mirrors the immuneACCESS table, restricted to in-frame sequences. Some clones are absent from its copies; in checked studies, under half trace to an unresolved V gene, and the reason for the others is unknown. The sample table lists around 70,000 clones, roughly 84% of them with a count of one. The ten largest clones add up to 0.95% to 1.3% of the sample. Sequences were derived from CD4+ or CD8+ T cells sorted from blood, sampled in a trial of the OX40 agonist ivuxolimab. All receptors derive from an adult with an advanced solid tumor such as melanoma, head and neck, liver or kidney cancer.

The chain employs TRBV27 and TRBJ2-2; D not resolved. Germline V gene lookup returns CDR1 MNHEY and CDR2 SMNVEV (reference sequence). CDR3 length equals 14 residues. V was trimmed by 3 bases and J by 2 bases, leaving 7 bases between them. The CDR3, as DNA: TGTGCCAGCAGTTTCGGAAGAAACACCGGGGAGCTGTTTTTT. Its translation: CASSFGRNTGELFF.

V usage is TRBV6-6 and J usage is TRBJ1-5, with D possibly TRBD1 on 6 matching bases. Per the germline V gene, CDR1 is MNHNY and CDR2 is SVGAGI (reference sequence). The CDR3 has 14 amino acids. V shed 5 bases and J shed 4 bases, with 12 bases lying between them. CDR3: CASSSRGPNQPQHF. For the CDR3, the DNA is TGTGCCAGCAGTAGCAGGGGCCCTAATCAGCCCCAGCATTTT.

V is TRBV11-1 and J is TRBJ2-1, with 7 bases that match TRBD2. The CDR3 sequence is 14 residues long. V lost 6 bases, J lost 6 bases, and 8 bases stayed unmatched. CDR1 SGHAT and CDR2 FQDESV come from the germline V gene (reference sequence). CDR3 region: CASSTRTGGNEQFF. The CDR3, as DNA: TGTGCCAGCAGTACACGGACGGGGGGCAATGAGCAGTTCTTC.

The chain links TRBV7-2 to TRBJ1-6; 8 bases are shared with TRBD1. The CDR3 loop spans 15 amino acids. Germline trimming cut 1 base from V and 9 bases from J; bases unmatched to any gene: 5. Germline values: CDR1 SGHTA, CDR2 FQGNSA. CDR3 region: CASSLVGQGASPLHF. The CDR3 DNA follows: TGTGCCAGCAGCTTAGTGGGTCAGGGGGCTTCACCCCTCCACTTT.

Judged by abundance, this clone is medium-sized. V gene TRBV7-2 combines with J gene TRBJ1-6, with D uncertain. Deletions cut 1 base from V and 7 bases from J, with 11 bases between. CDR3 length: 15 residues. Germline CDR1 is SGHTA and CDR2 is FQGNSA. CDR3 residues: CASSLESGPNSPLHF. CDR3 DNA sequence: TGTGCCAGCAGCTTAGAGTCAGGCCCGAATTCACCCCTCCACTTT.

This sequence joins TRBV4-3 and TRBJ2-3; D not certain. Trimming left V 4 bases short and J 7 bases short, with 18 bases between. This CDR3 spans 15 amino acids. Germline V gene data show CDR1 as LGHNA and CDR2 as YSLEER. The CDR3, as DNA: TGCGCCAGCAGCCCACACCCGCGACTCGACTATACGCAGTATTTT. Its protein is CASSPHPRLDYTQYF.

CDR3 amino acids: CASSPEEYSTDTQYF. In nucleotides, the CDR3 is TGTGCCAGCAGCCCGGAGGAATATAGCACAGATACGCAGTATTTT. The chain uses TRBV5-4 and TRBJ2-3; D perhaps matches TRBD2 (5 bases). Trimming removed 4 bases at V and 0 bases at J, with 12 bases between. In germline, CDR1 is SGHNT, CDR2 YYREEE (reference sequence). The CDR3 runs to 15 residues.

This rearrangement joins TRBV2 to TRBJ2-7, with unresolved D. CDR1 and CDR2 from the germline V gene are SNHLY and FYNNEI. The CDR3 totals 12 residues. V gave up 4 bases and J gave up 2 bases, with 6 bases separating them. DNA of the CDR3: TGTGCCAGCAGTGCACGGACCTACGAGCAGTACTTC. Translation: CASSARTYEQYF.

The V and J genes are TRBV14 and TRBJ2-3; D unclear. The ends were cut back, 0 bases at V and 0 bases at J, with 16 bases in the middle. Germline V gene lookup returns CDR1 SGHDN and CDR2 FVKESK. This CDR3 region has 18 residues. In nucleotides, the CDR3 is TGTGCCAGCAGCCAAGAAATTTCAACAGCCACTAGCACAGATACGCAGTATTTT. This translates into CASSQEISTATSTDTQYF. Variable domain in full (rest from reference TRBV14 and TRBJ2-3): EAGVTQFPSHSVIEKGQTVTLRCDPISGHDNLYWYRRVMGKEIKFLLHFVKESKQDESGMPNNRFLAERTGGTYSTLKVQPAELEDSGVYFCASSQEISTATSTDTQYFGPGTRLTVL.

The chain carries TRBV6-5 and TRBJ2-7; 7 nucleotides align to TRBD1. The germline gives CDR1 MNHEY, CDR2 SVGAGI. This CDR3 has 12 amino acids. Trimming cost V 6 bases and J 6 bases; bases outside gene matches: 5. CDR3 residues: CASRDPGGEQYF. As DNA, the CDR3 is TGTGCCAGCAGGGACCCAGGGGGCGAGCAGTACTTC.

The chain recombines TRBV7-2 with TRBJ2-7, with 7 bases matching TRBD2. Germline V gene sequence: CDR1 SGHTA, CDR2 FQGNSA. V lost 3 bases to trimming and J lost 2 bases; unmatched junction nucleotides: 7. The CDR3 totals 15 residues. The CDR3 spells CASSFGAGKPYEQYF. The CDR3 nucleotides are TGTGCCAGCAGCTTCGGAGCGGGGAAGCCCTACGAGCAGTACTTC.

This chain uses TRBV2 with TRBJ2-1; D unclear. This CDR3 has 12 residues. Trimming stripped 7 bases from V and 5 bases from J, with 9 bases between. Germline CDR1 and CDR2: SNHLY and FYNNEI. The CDR3 region is CASMLLDNEQFF. Written as DNA, the CDR3 is TGTGCCAGCATGCTATTGGACAATGAGCAGTTCTTC.

The rearrangement links TRBV7-2 to TRBJ2-2; tentative D call: TRBD1 (5 bases). The CDR3 is 12 amino acids. The V gene's germline CDR1 is SGHTA and CDR2 FQGNSA. V was pared by 1 base and J by 13 bases, with 10 bases between. The CDR3 sequence: CASSLEGWGLFF. The CDR3 DNA reads TGTGCCAGCAGCTTAGAGGGGTGGGGGCTGTTTTTT.